The T cell receptor (beta chain) described here comes from a study of blood T cells in healthy people across ages. The authors ran a second PCR of 7 to 11 cycles using a sample-barcoded 5' primer and a J-beta primer mix. TCRdb re-called the 5' RACE reads with MiXCR, one entry per CDR3 protein. This sample has 600,000 to 1,000,000 distinct CDR3 sequences, with 55% to 75% found just once. Germline V lookup: CDR1 SGDLS, CDR2 YYNGEE. The CDR3 is 12 amino acids. The V and J ends lost 2 bases and 11 bases, in that order; junction bases with no gene match: 3. This TCR derives from a man under 40 in good health. This chain joins TRBV9 and TRBJ2-5; TRBD1 matches at 10 bases. Sample: blood. The CDR3 region has the DNA TGTGCCAGCAGCGTGACAGGGGGCGCGCAGTACTTC. It codes for CASSVTGGAQYF.